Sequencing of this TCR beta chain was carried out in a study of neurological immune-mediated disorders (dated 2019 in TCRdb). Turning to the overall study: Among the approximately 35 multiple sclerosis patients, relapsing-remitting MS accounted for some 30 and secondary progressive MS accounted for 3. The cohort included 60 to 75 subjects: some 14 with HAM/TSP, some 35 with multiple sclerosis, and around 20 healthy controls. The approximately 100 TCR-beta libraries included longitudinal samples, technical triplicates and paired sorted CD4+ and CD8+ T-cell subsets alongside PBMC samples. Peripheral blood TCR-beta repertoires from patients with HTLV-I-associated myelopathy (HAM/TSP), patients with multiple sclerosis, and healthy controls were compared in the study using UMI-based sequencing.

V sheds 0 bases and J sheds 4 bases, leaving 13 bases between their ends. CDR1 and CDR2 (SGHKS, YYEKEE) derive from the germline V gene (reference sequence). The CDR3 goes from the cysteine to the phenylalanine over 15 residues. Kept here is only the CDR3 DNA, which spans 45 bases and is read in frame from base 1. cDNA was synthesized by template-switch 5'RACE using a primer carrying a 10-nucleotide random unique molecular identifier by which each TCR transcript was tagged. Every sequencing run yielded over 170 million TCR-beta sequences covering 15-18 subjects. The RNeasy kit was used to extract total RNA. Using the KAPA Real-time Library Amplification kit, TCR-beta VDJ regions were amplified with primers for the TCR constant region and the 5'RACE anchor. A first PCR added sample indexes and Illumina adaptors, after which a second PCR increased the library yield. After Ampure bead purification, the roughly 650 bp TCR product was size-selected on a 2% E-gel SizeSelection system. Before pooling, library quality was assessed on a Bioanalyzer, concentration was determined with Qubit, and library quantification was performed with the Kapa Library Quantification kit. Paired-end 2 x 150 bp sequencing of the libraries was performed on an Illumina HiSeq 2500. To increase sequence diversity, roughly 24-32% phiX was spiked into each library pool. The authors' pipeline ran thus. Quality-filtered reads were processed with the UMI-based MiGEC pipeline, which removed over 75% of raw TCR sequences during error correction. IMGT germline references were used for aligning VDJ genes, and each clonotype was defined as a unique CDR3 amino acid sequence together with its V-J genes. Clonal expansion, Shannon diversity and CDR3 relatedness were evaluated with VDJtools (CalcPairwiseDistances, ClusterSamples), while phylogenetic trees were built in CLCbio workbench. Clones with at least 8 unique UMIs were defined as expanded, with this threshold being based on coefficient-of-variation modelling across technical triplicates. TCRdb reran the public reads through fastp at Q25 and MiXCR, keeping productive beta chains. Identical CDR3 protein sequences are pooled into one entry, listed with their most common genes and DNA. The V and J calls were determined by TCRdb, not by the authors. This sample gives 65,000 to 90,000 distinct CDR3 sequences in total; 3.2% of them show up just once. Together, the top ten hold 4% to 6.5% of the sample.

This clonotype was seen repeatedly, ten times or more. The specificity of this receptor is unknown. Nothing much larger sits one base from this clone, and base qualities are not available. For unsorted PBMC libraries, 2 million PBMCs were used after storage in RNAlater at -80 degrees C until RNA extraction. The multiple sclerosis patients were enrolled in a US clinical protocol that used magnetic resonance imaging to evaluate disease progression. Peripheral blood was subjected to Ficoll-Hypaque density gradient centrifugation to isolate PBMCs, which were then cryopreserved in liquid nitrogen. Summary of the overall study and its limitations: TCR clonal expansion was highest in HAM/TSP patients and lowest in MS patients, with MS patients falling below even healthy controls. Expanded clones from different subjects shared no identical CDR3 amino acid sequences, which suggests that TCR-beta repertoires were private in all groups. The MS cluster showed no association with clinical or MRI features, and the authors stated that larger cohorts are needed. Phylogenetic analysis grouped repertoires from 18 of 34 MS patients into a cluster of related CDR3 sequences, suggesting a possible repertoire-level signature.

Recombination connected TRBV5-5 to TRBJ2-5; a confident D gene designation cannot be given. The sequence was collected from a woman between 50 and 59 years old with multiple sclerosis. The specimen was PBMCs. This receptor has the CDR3 CASSLGIGYGETQYF. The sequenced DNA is TGTGCCAGCAGCTTGGGGATCGGGTACGGAGAGACCCAGTACTTC.